This T cell receptor beta chain was captured in a study of graft-versus-host responses after intestinal transplantation. On the study more broadly: Anti-thymocyte globulin was used for induction in all recipients, who then took tacrolimus and steroids for roughly 3 years.

Produced via immunoSEQ multiplex PCR; TCRdb's table is partial and in-frame only. The sample contains fewer than 75,000 clones, approximately 90% of which appear only once. After removal of 6 bases from V and 1 base from J, the junction contained 1 base not matched to a gene. This CDR3 has 14 amino acids. In germline, CDR1 is MRHNA, CDR2 SNTAGT. This TCR was sampled from a human patient who received an intestinal transplant, so some T cells may come from the graft donor. The sample in question was PBMCs, obtained 26 days after transplant. The rearrangement links TRBV6-4 to TRBJ2-3, with 10 bases lining up with TRBD1. The CDR3 loop reads CASSGTGGTDTQYF. Written as DNA, the CDR3 is TGTGCCAGCAGCGGGACAGGGGGCACAGATACGCAGTATTTT.